This T cell receptor beta chain was profiled in a study of cytomegalovirus exposure and HLA in healthy donors. Germline CDR1 reads LNHDA; CDR2 reads SQIVND (reference sequence). The CDR3 covers 15 residues. V lost 3 bases, J lost 0 bases, and 4 bases stayed unmatched. This PCR relied on a set of 60 Vbeta primers and 13 Jbeta primers. TCRdb's copy holds only in-frame clones and misses some; the assay was immunoSEQ multiplex PCR. Among 100,000 to 150,000 clones listed, around 80% were seen once. The receptor's source is a man aged 25-40 years in good health and CMV-seronegative. The genes are TRBV19 and TRBJ1-2; TRBD1 matches 7 bases. Material for sequencing was PBMCs. Here the CDR3 DNA reads TGTGCCAGTAGTATCGGGGACAGCACTAACTATGGCTACACCTTC. It yields the protein CASSIGDSTNYGYTF.